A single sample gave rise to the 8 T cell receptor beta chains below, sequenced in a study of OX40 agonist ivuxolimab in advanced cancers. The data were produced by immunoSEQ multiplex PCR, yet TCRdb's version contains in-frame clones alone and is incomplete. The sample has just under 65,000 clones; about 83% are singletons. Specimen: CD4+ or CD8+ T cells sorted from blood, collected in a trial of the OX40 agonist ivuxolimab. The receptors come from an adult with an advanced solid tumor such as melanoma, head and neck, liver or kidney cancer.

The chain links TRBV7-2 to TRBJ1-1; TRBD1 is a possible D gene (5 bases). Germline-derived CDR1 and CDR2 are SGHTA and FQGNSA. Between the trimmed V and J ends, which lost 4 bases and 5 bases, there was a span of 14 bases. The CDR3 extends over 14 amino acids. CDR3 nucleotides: TGTGCCAGCAGCTCGACAGTTTGGCAAACTGAAGCTTTCTTT. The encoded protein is CASSSTVWQTEAFF.

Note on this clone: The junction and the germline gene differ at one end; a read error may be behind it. DNA of the CDR3: TGTGCTAGCAGCTTTGGACAGGGCAGAGAGACCCAGTACTTC. Protein sequence: CASSFGQGRETQYF. The rearrangement joins TRBV7-7 to TRBJ2-5; TRBD1 agrees at 8 bases. CDR3 length: 14 residues. CDR1 is SSHAT and CDR2 is FNYEAQ in the germline V gene (reference sequence).

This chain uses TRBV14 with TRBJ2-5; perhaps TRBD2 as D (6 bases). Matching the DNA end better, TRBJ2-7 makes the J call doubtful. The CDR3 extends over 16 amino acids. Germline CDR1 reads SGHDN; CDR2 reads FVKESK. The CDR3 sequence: CASSKRITGLIYEQYF. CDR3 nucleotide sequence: TGTGCCAGCAGCAAAAGGATTACGGGACTGATCTACGAGCAGTACTTC.

CDR3 bases: TGTGCCAGCAGTAGCCTCGGGACAGGGGGGAACTATGGCTACACCTTC. Translated, it gives CASSSLGTGGNYGYTF. This chain connects TRBV28 to TRBJ1-2, with 11 bases matching TRBD1. From germline, CDR1 is MDHEN and CDR2 SYDVKM. The J segment lost 2 bases and the V segment lost 5 bases, leaving 7 bases of the junction unmatched. CDR3 length: 16 residues.

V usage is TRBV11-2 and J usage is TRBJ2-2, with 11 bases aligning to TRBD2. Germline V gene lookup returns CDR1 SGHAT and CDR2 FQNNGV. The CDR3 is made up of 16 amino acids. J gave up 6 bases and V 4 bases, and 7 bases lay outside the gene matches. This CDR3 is CASSSRLAGTAGELFF. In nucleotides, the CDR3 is TGTGCCAGCAGCTCGAGACTAGCGGGAACGGCCGGGGAGCTGTTTTTT.

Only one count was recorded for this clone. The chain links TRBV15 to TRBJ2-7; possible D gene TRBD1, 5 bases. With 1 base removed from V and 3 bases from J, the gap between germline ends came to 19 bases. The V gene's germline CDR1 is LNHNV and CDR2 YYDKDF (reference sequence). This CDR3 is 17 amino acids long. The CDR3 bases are TGTGCCACCAGCAGAGGCCAGGGCTTTAACCCCTACTACGAGCAGTACTTC. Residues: CATSRGQGFNPYYEQYF.

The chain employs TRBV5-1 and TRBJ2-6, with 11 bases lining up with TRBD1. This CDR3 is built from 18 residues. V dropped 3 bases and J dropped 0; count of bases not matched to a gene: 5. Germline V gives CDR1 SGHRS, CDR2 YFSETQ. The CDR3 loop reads CASSSRGTGGSGANVLTF. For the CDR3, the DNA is TGCGCCAGCAGCTCCCGCGGGACAGGGGGCTCTGGGGCCAACGTCCTGACTTTC.

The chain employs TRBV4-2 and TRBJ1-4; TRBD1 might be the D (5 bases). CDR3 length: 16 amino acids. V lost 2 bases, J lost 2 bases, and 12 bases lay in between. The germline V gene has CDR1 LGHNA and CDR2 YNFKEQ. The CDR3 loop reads CASSQLRGATNEKLFF. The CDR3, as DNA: TGTGCCAGCAGCCAATTAAGGGGAGCGACTAATGAAAAACTGTTTTTT.